These T cell receptor beta chains were read from a single sample in a study of cytomegalovirus exposure and HLA in healthy donors. Libraries were prepared by immunoSEQ multiplex PCR; TCRdb keeps only in-frame clonotypes and omits some of them. The sample lists some 150,000 clones, approximately 91% seen once, with 2.5% to 4% in the top ten. Sequencing was done on a sample of PBMCs. The source of these receptors is a young woman in good health and CMV-seropositive. The CDR3 runs from the conserved cysteine through the conserved F or W. Fields, in order: V gene, clone size, CDR3 length, D gene, J gene, CDR3 protein, CDR3 DNA. The D gene is left open where the match is weak. Clone size, where shown, is once, few, many, or a class for clones that have expanded.

TRBV5-6	NA	17	TRBD2	TRBJ2-2	CASSLDWASGNTGELFF	TGTGCCAGCAGCTTGGACTGGGCTAGCGGAAACACCGGGGAGCTGTTTTTT
TRBV7-2	NA	15	TRBD2	TRBJ2-7	CASSLTSGYTYEQYF	TGTGCCAGCAGCTTAACTAGCGGGTATACCTACGAGCAGTACTTC
TRBV18	few	14	NA	TRBJ1-5	CASSLSDADQPQHF	TGTGCCAGCTCACTATCTGACGCGGATCAGCCCCAGCATTTT
TRBV10-1	NA	16	NA	TRBJ2-5	CASSDPLGGSQETQYF	TGCGCCAGCAGTGACCCCCTCGGAGGGTCCCAAGAGACCCAGTACTTC
TRBV5-3	NA	16	TRBD1	TRBJ2-2	CARSGWDREITGELFF	TGTGCCAGAAGCGGCTGGGACAGGGAGATCACCGGGGAGCTGTTTTTT
TRBV5-4	NA	14	NA	TRBJ2-2	CASSPDTRAGELFF	TGTGCCAGCAGCCCTGATACTAGGGCCGGGGAGCTGTTTTTT
TRBV28	NA	14	NA	TRBJ2-2	CASSLGHYTGELFF	TGTGCCAGCAGTTTGGGGCACTACACCGGGGAGCTGTTTTTT
TRBV7-4	NA	14	NA	TRBJ2-7	CASTPPRAGLEQYF	TGTGCCAGCACCCCCCCTCGGGCAGGGCTCGAGCAGTACTTC
TRBV7-2	once	15	NA	TRBJ1-5	CASSLGQLSNQPQHF	TGTGCCAGCAGCCTCGGACAGCTTAGCAATCAGCCCCAGCATTTT
TRBV9	NA	15	TRBD1	TRBJ2-1	CASSFRVSGGYEQFF	TGTGCCAGCAGCTTCCGGGTGTCAGGGGGCTATGAGCAGTTCTTC